The 20 T cell receptor beta chains reported below all come from one sample, sequenced in a study of cytomegalovirus exposure and HLA in healthy donors. The PCR was carried out with 60 Vbeta primers and 13 Jbeta primers. Measured with immunoSEQ multiplex PCR; TCRdb has only the in-frame clones, and not every one. Of 100,000 to 150,000 clones listed, around 77% were seen once; the top ten hold about 1%. Sequences were obtained from PBMCs. These receptors all stem from a woman between 55 and 75 years old in good health and CMV-seronegative.

This clone came up once. The chain is built from TRBV7-3 and TRBJ2-1; TRBD1 might be the D (8 bases). CDR1 SGHTA and CDR2 FQGTGA come from the germline V gene. This CDR3 contains 17 residues. V was shortened by 2 bases and J by 4 bases, with 18 bases between the two germline ends. The DNA for the CDR3 is TGTGCCAGCAGCTTAGTAGGCGGGGGACAGGCTTACAATGAGCAGTTCTTC. Protein: CASSLVGGGQAYNEQFF.

V usage is TRBV30 and J usage is TRBJ1-2; 7 nucleotides align to TRBD1. Per the germline V gene, CDR1 is GTSNPN and CDR2 is SVGIG (reference sequence). The CDR3 loop spans 13 amino acids. V dropped 4 bases and J dropped 2; count of bases not matched to a gene: 4. CDR3 residues: CAWTGQTNYGYTF. CDR3 DNA: TGTGCCTGGACGGGACAGACAAACTATGGCTACACCTTC.

This chain joins TRBV6-1 and TRBJ1-1, with unresolved D. Trimming took 3 bases from V and 7 from J, leaving 12 bases between them. Germline CDR1 is MNHNS and CDR2 is SASEGT. The CDR3 has 13 amino acids. This chain's CDR3 is CASSDAPGLEAFF. The CDR3 coding sequence is TGTGCCAGCAGTGATGCCCCAGGACTTGAAGCTTTCTTT.

V usage is TRBV5-1 and J usage is TRBJ2-1; 14 bases agree with TRBD2. This CDR3 is built from 16 residues. The germline V gene encodes CDR1 SGHRS and CDR2 YFSETQ. The trim removed 4 bases at V and 3 bases at J, leaving 3 bases unmatched. The CDR3 is CASSGTSGSVYNEQFF. The CDR3 nucleotides read TGCGCCAGCAGCGGGACTAGCGGGAGTGTCTACAATGAGCAGTTCTTC.

On this clone itself: The junction departs from the called germline gene at one end, perhaps through a read error. This sequence joins TRBV7-9 and TRBJ2-1; TRBD2 aligns across 12 bases. Germline values: CDR1 SEHNR, CDR2 FQNEAQ (reference sequence). This CDR3 is 17 amino acids long. The CDR3 sequence: CASSPPSGRAQYSEQFF. In DNA form, the CDR3 reads TGTGCCAGCAGCCCTCCTAGCGGGAGGGCCCAGTACAGTGAGCAGTTCTTC.

The rearrangement uses TRBV5-6 and TRBJ2-7; TRBD1 agrees at 8 bases. In germline, CDR1 is SGHDT, CDR2 YYEEEE. V lost 0 bases to trimming and J lost 7 bases; unmatched junction nucleotides: 9. This CDR3 spans 15 amino acids. CDR3 amino acids: CASSLVGQGAGEQYF. DNA for the CDR3: TGTGCCAGCAGCTTGGTAGGGCAGGGGGCAGGGGAGCAGTACTTC.

This clone was picked up a small number of times. The gene calls are TRBV2 and TRBJ1-1; no definite D call. The CDR3 is made up of 13 amino acids. In germline, CDR1 is SNHLY, CDR2 FYNNEI. The V gene lost 3 bases and the J gene lost 1 base, with 6 bases spanning the gap. CDR3 protein: CASSDRWNTEAFF. The CDR3 DNA sequence: TGTGCCAGCAGTGACAGGTGGAACACTGAAGCTTTCTTT. Supplemented by reference TRBV2 and TRBJ1-1, the full variable domain reads EPEVTQTPSHQVTQMGQEVILRCVPISNHLYFYWYRQILGQKVEFLVSFYNNEISEKSEIFDDQFSVERPDGSNFTLKIRSTKLEDSAMYFCASSDRWNTEAFFGQGTRLTVV.

V usage is TRBV6-1 and J usage is TRBJ2-5, with a possible D match to TRBD1 (5 bases). Trimming took off 4 bases at V and 1 base at J, with 13 bases between the two ends. This CDR3 comprises 15 residues. Germline assignment: CDR1 MNHNS and CDR2 SASEGT. CDR3 coding DNA: TGTGCCAGCAGTGCCCTGACAGTAGGCCAAGAGACCCAGTACTTC. Translating gives CASSALTVGQETQYF.

This clone was recorded once. The chain links TRBV9 to TRBJ2-2; 12 bases are a match to TRBD2. CDR1 SGDLS and CDR2 YYNGEE come from the germline V gene. This CDR3 has 16 amino acids. V dropped 4 bases and J dropped 5; count of bases not matched to a gene: 6. CDR3 sequence (DNA): TGTGCCAGCAGCAAGGGACTAGCGGGTTGGACCGGGGAGCTGTTTTTT. It codes for CASSKGLAGWTGELFF.

The chain employs TRBV6-5 and TRBJ1-3, with a weak D call TRBD1 (6 bases). Per the germline V gene, CDR1 is MNHEY and CDR2 is SVGAGI. The CDR3 is 16 residues long. V dropped 0 bases and J dropped 3 bases, with 12 bases sitting between them. CDR3 sequence (DNA): TGTGCCAGCAGTTACTCCAGGACAGACTATGGAAACACCATATATTTT. It yields the protein CASSYSRTDYGNTIYF.

The genes are TRBV7-9 and TRBJ1-5; 11 positions match TRBD1. The germline gives CDR1 SEHNR, CDR2 FQNEAQ (reference sequence). CDR3 length: 18 amino acids. The trim removed 5 bases at V and 6 bases at J, leaving 15 bases unmatched. CDR3 residues: CASSAWTGGAELGQPQHF. The CDR3 region has the DNA TGTGCCAGCAGCGCCTGGACAGGGGGCGCAGAACTAGGTCAGCCCCAGCATTTT. Filled out from reference TRBV7-9 and TRBJ1-5, the complete variable domain reads DTGVSQNPRHKITKRGQNVTFRCDPISEHNRLYWYRQTLGQGPEFLTYFQNEAQLEKSRLLSDRFSAERPKGSFSTLEIQRTEQGDSAMYLCASSAWTGGAELGQPQHFGDGTRLSIL.

The gene calls are TRBV11-2 and TRBJ2-5, with D tentatively TRBD2 (6 bases). Looked up from germline, CDR1 is SGHAT and CDR2 is FQNNGV. Trimming cost V 3 bases and J 2 bases, with 10 bases left between them. The CDR3 has 14 residues. As DNA, the CDR3 is TGTGCCAGCAGCTTGGGAGGCACTCAAGAGACCCAGTACTTC. It codes for CASSLGGTQETQYF.

This sequence joins TRBV5-8 and TRBJ1-2, with a possible D match to TRBD1 (5 bases). Germline V CDR1 and CDR2: SGHTS, YDEGEE. V lost 4 bases and J lost 7, with 23 bases in between. The CDR3 runs to 16 residues. The chain's CDR3 is CASSQGVSLGRGGYTF. DNA of the CDR3: TGTGCCAGCAGCCAGGGTGTCAGCCTAGGAAGAGGTGGCTACACCTTC.

The J gene is TRBJ2-5, the V gene TRBV2; 7 positions match TRBD1. The DNA end is a closer match to TRBJ2-7, so the J assignment may be wrong. Germline-derived CDR1 and CDR2 are SNHLY and FYNNEI. CDR3 length equals 15 residues. CDR3 sequence: CASRETGFSSYEQYF. In DNA, the CDR3 is TGTGCCAGCAGAGAGACAGGGTTCAGCTCCTACGAGCAGTACTTC.

Only a few counts were recorded for this clone. The chain has TRBV7-8 and TRBJ2-7, with 7 bases lining up with TRBD1. Germline loops: CDR1 SGHVS, CDR2 FQNEAQ. The V gene end was trimmed by 7 bases and the J gene end by 3 bases; junction bases not matched to a gene: 9. The CDR3 has 14 residues. DNA for the CDR3: TGTGCCAGCACCCCGGACAGGACCCTCTACGAGCAGTACTTC. This sequence encodes CASTPDRTLYEQYF.

The chain combines TRBV6-5 with TRBJ1-2; 9 nucleotides agree with TRBD1. The V gene end was trimmed by 4 bases and the J gene end by 2 bases; junction bases not matched to a gene: 5. Germline assignment: CDR1 MNHEY and CDR2 SVGAGI. There are 15 residues in the CDR3. The CDR3 spells CASSSSGTGNYGYTF. CDR3 coding DNA: TGTGCCAGCAGTTCCTCCGGGACAGGGAACTATGGCTACACCTTC.

The rearrangement uses TRBV28 and TRBJ2-1; TRBD2 matches at 7 bases. Per germline, CDR1 MDHEN and CDR2 SYDVKM. Trimming took 4 bases from V and 9 from J; bases not matched to a gene: 6. The CDR3 spans 13 residues. This CDR3 reads CASSSGGRSEQFF. CDR3 nucleotides: TGTGCCAGCAGTTCGGGGGGTAGGAGTGAGCAGTTCTTC.

The chain has TRBV6-5 and TRBJ2-7; 11 bases fit TRBD2. From germline, CDR1 is MNHEY and CDR2 SVGAGI. V trimming: 6 bases; J trimming: 0 bases; junction bases outside the gene matches: 1. The CDR3 runs to 14 residues. The CDR3 DNA reads TGTGCCAGCAGCCTAGCGGGGGGCTCCTACGAGCAGTACTTC. Residues: CASSLAGGSYEQYF.

This clone was detected only a few times. Here the CDR3 reads CASSEVGGGGYGYTF. Written as DNA, the CDR3 is TGTGCCAGCAGTGAAGTGGGAGGGGGTGGCTATGGCTACACCTTC. The gene calls are TRBV6-1 and TRBJ1-2; possibly TRBD1 for D (6 bases). Germline V gene sequence: CDR1 MNHNS, CDR2 SASEGT. Trimming took 1 base from V and 4 from J, leaving 13 bases between them. CDR3 size: 15 residues.

The genes are TRBV9 and TRBJ2-3; D is possibly TRBD2 (7 bases). The CDR3 has 15 amino acids. The germline V and J ends were trimmed by 2 bases and 3 bases, with 13 bases remaining between them. Germline V gives CDR1 SGDLS, CDR2 YYNGEE. CDR3 sequence (DNA): TGTGCCAGCAGCGTCGGGGGGCGCCAAACAGATACGCAGTATTTT. Translating it yields CASSVGGRQTDTQYF.